Following are 3 T cell receptor beta chains from one sample sequenced in a study of breast tumors, draining lymph nodes, adjacent tissues. TCRdb redid the calling of the multiplex PCR reads with MiXCR, one entry per CDR3 protein. The sample holds 170,000 or so distinct CDR3 sequences; approximately 30% are singletons and the top ten take 3.5% to 4.5%. Axillary draining lymph nodes of breast cancer patients supplied the node samples. Material for sequencing was axillary lymph node tissue. These receptors were collected from a female donor with breast cancer. Some clones in this sample may be carry-over from other donors' samples.

As regards this clonotype: Since a much larger clone is just one base distant, this may be a read error. The rearrangement links TRBV5-4 to TRBJ2-3, with D possibly being TRBD1 or TRBD2 (5 bases each). V was shortened by 7 bases and J by 2 bases, with 11 bases between the two germline ends. Germline V gene data show CDR1 as SGHNT and CDR2 as YYREEE (reference sequence). The CDR3 loop spans 13 amino acids. CDR3 region: CASRRDDTDTQYF. CDR3 nucleotides: TGTGCCAGCCGAAGGGACGACACAGATACGCAGTATTTT.

On this clonotype itself: A much larger clone differs by one base, so this may be a read error. The chain carries TRBV12-3 or TRBV12-4 and TRBJ2-7; 9 nucleotides agree with TRBD1. The CDR3 runs 14 residues. CDR3 in DNA: TGTGCCAGCGGTTTTAGGACAGGGGTATCCGAGCAGTACTTC. Protein product: CASGFRTGVSEQYF.

This clonotype came up many times. The V call is TRBV20-1, the J call TRBJ2-3, with 11 bases that match TRBD2. V dropped 6 bases and J dropped 0; count of bases not matched to a gene: 14. CDR3 length: 18 amino acids. Germline CDR1 DFQATT, CDR2 SNEGSKA (reference sequence). CDR3 region: CSAAIISGRGSSTDTQYF. The CDR3 coding sequence is TGCAGTGCCGCGATAATTAGCGGGAGGGGATCTAGCACAGATACGCAGTATTTT.